These 27 T cell receptor beta chains were sequenced from one sample in a study of cytomegalovirus exposure and HLA in healthy donors. The study ran its PCR with 60 Vbeta and 13 Jbeta primers. Sequenced by immunoSEQ multiplex PCR; TCRdb stores in-frame clones only, minus some. The table shows about 190,000 clones, with roughly four fifths occurring only once. Sequenced: PBMCs. Receptor source: a man between 50 and 59 years old in good health and CMV-seronegative.

In DNA, the CDR3 is TGCGCCAGCAGCTTGGACAGGGTGAACACCGGGGAGCTGTTTTTT. This gives the protein CASSLDRVNTGELFF. The chain joins TRBV5-1 to TRBJ2-2; D possibly corresponds to TRBD1 (6 bases). Germline lookup yields CDR1 SGHRS and CDR2 YFSETQ. This CDR3 region has 15 residues. V dropped 0 bases and J dropped 1 base, with 7 bases sitting between them.

The chain links TRBV7-3 to TRBJ1-1; 10 nucleotides line up with TRBD1. The trim removed 5 bases at V and 4 bases at J, leaving 10 bases unmatched. This CDR3 is 16 amino acids long. Germline CDR1 reads SGHTA; CDR2 reads FQGTGA. CDR3 protein: CASSPGVGTGVTEAFF. CDR3 in DNA: TGTGCCAGCAGCCCCGGGGTAGGGACAGGGGTCACTGAAGCTTTCTTT. The full variable domain, rest sourced from reference TRBV7-3 and TRBJ1-1, is GAGVSQTPSNKVTEKGKYVELRCDPISGHTALYWYRQSLGQGPEFLIYFQGTGAADDSGLPNDRFFAVRPEGSVSTLKIQRTERGDSAVYLCASSPGVGTGVTEAFFGQGTRLTVV.

With regard to this clone: The sample holds other DNA sequences that translate to the same CDR3. This chain joins TRBV5-1 and TRBJ2-7; D gene unclear. Trimming cost V 0 bases and J 4 bases, with 8 bases left between them. The CDR3 is 13 amino acids. Germline CDR1 is SGHRS and CDR2 is YFSETQ. The CDR3 protein is CASSLGGIYEQYF. In DNA, the CDR3 is TGCGCCAGCAGCTTGGGAGGAATTTACGAGCAGTACTTC. The full variable domain, completed using reference TRBV5-1 and TRBJ2-7, is KAGVTQTPRYLIKTRGQQVTLSCSPISGHRSVSWYQQTPGQGLQFLFEYFSETQRNKGNFPGRFSGRQFSNSRSEMNVSTLELGDSALYLCASSLGGIYEQYFGPGTRLTVT.

V and J are TRBV7-3 and TRBJ2-7; 13 bases match TRBD2. This CDR3 spans 16 amino acids. The germline V gene has CDR1 SGHTA and CDR2 FQGTGA. V shed 9 bases and J 5 bases; nucleotides not matched to a gene: 13. The CDR3 region is CASQLAPGLAGNEQYF. CDR3 sequence (DNA): TGTGCCAGTCAACTCGCACCGGGACTAGCGGGAAACGAGCAGTACTTC.

In this sample, this clone turned up a few times. The chain employs TRBV19 and TRBJ1-1; D possibly corresponds to TRBD1 (5 bases). This CDR3 spans 17 amino acids. Germline V gene lookup returns CDR1 LNHDA and CDR2 SQIVND (reference sequence). Trimming took off 0 bases at V and 0 bases at J, with 14 bases between the two ends. The CDR3 protein is CASSIEEGMDMNTEAFF. Here the CDR3 DNA reads TGTGCCAGTAGTATAGAGGAGGGAATGGACATGAACACTGAAGCTTTCTTT.

The chain employs TRBV6-5 and TRBJ2-1; D perhaps matches TRBD1 (6 bases). This CDR3 region has 14 residues. The V end lost 5 bases, the J end lost 3 bases, and 11 bases lay between the germline ends. Germline CDR1 reads MNHEY; CDR2 reads SVGAGI. CDR3 sequence reads: CASSRTARYNEQFF. The CDR3 region has the DNA TGTGCCAGCAGTCGGACAGCCCGCTACAATGAGCAGTTCTTC.

The chain recombines TRBV7-6 with TRBJ2-2; D possibly corresponds to TRBD1 (5 bases). CDR3 length equals 15 residues. The germline V gene encodes CDR1 SGHVS and CDR2 FNYEAQ. Trimming stripped 2 bases from V and 4 bases from J, with 11 bases between. Written as DNA, the CDR3 is TGTGCCAGCAGCTTATTGGACAAGTTCACCGGGGAGCTGTTTTTT. It encodes CASSLLDKFTGELFF.

V usage is TRBV30 and J usage is TRBJ2-2, with 8 bases identical to TRBD1. The CDR3 has 13 amino acids. V lost 5 bases, J lost 6 bases, and 5 bases stayed unmatched. Germline values: CDR1 GTSNPN, CDR2 SVGIG (reference sequence). The CDR3 nucleotides read TGTGCCTGGGGCTTACAGGGGGCCGGGGAGCTGTTTTTT. Translated: CAWGLQGAGELFF.

The chain has TRBV7-8 and TRBJ2-2, with TRBD2 matching 9 bases. V lost 5 bases, J lost 5 bases, and 6 bases stayed unmatched. Germline CDR1 SGHVS, CDR2 FQNEAQ. This CDR3 has 15 residues. This chain's CDR3 is CASSRRGGRTGELFF. The DNA for the CDR3 is TGTGCCAGCAGCCGGCGGGGGGGCAGGACCGGGGAGCTGTTTTTT.

The chain employs TRBV4-1 and TRBJ1-2; no reliable D call. The V end was cut by 2 bases, the J end by 0 bases, with 13 bases between. The length of the CDR3 is 16 residues. The V gene's germline CDR1 is MGHRA and CDR2 YSYEKL. The CDR3 DNA follows: TGCGCCAGCAGCCAACATGACCGAGGAGCTAACTATGGCTACACCTTC. This codes for CASSQHDRGANYGYTF.

V and J are TRBV25-1 and TRBJ2-1, with D perhaps matching TRBD2 (5 bases). The CDR3 is 12 amino acids. Germline V gene sequence: CDR1 MGHDK, CDR2 SYGVNS. V was clipped by 3 bases and J by 10 bases, with 10 bases between them. CDR3 coding DNA: TGTGCCAGCAGTGATCATCCGGGAGAGCAGTTCTTC. Its translation is CASSDHPGEQFF. The variable domain in full, with the rest retrieved from reference TRBV25-1 and TRBJ2-1, is EADIYQTPRYLVIGTGKKITLECSQTMGHDKMYWYQQDPGMELHLIHYSYGVNSTEKGDLSSESTVSRIRTEHFPLTLESARPSHTSQYLCASSDHPGEQFFGPGTRLTVL.

The chain is built from TRBV19 and TRBJ1-5; no firm D call. The germline gives CDR1 LNHDA, CDR2 SQIVND (reference sequence). This CDR3 region has 15 residues. V was pared by 7 bases and J by 3 bases, with 16 bases between. CDR3 DNA sequence: TGTGCCAGTAATCCGGGAGAACGACCCAATCAGCCCCAGCATTTT. Its protein is CASNPGERPNQPQHF.

The rearrangement joins TRBV7-9 to TRBJ2-5, with 10 nucleotides matching TRBD2. The CDR3 has 17 amino acids. V dropped 5 bases and J dropped 3; count of bases not matched to a gene: 12. The germline CDR1 and CDR2 sequences are SEHNR and FQNEAQ (reference sequence). The DNA of the CDR3 is TGTGCCAGCAGCCCAGGGTCTAGCGGGGGTTCAAAAGAGACCCAGTACTTC. As protein: CASSPGSSGGSKETQYF.

The rearrangement joins TRBV29-1 to TRBJ1-5; D call uncertain. In germline, CDR1 is SQVTM, CDR2 ANQGSEA. V was cut by 5 bases and J by 0 bases, with 11 bases left in between. The CDR3 contains 14 residues. The CDR3 coding sequence is TGCAGCGTTCTCGGGGTAAATAGCAATCAGCCCCAGCATTTT. Its translation: CSVLGVNSNQPQHF.

The J gene is TRBJ2-6, the V gene TRBV11-3; D unclear. The CDR3 has 14 amino acids. The germline CDR1 and CDR2 sequences are SGHNT and YENEEA. Trimming removed 4 bases from V and 0 bases from J, with 4 bases in between. The CDR3 nucleotides read TGTGCCAGCAGCTCCCTCTCTGGGGCCAACGTCCTGACTTTC. This gives the protein CASSSLSGANVLTF.

This rearrangement joins TRBV4-3 to TRBJ1-2; maybe TRBD1 (5 bases). CDR3 size: 16 residues. V was shortened by 0 bases and J by 0 bases, with 11 bases between the two germline ends. Per germline, CDR1 LGHNA and CDR2 YSLEER. The CDR3 coding sequence is TGCGCCAGCAGCCAAGAAGTGTCGGGGGCTAACTATGGCTACACCTTC. Its protein is CASSQEVSGANYGYTF.

This chain joins TRBV11-2 and TRBJ2-4; no firm D call. V shed 1 base and J shed 8 bases, with 6 bases lying between them. Germline V gives CDR1 SGHAT, CDR2 FQNNGV. The length of the CDR3 is 12 residues. DNA of the CDR3: TGTGCCAGCAGCTTAGGATCGGACATTCAGTACTTC. Encoded protein: CASSLGSDIQYF.

The rearrangement uses TRBV18 and TRBJ2-7; 8 bases are a match to TRBD1. Germline lookup yields CDR1 KGHSH and CDR2 LQKENI. This CDR3 has 17 amino acids. Trimming at V came to 2 bases and at J to 2 bases, leaving 11 bases not matched to a gene. CDR3: CASSPVGWAGGTYEQYF. CDR3 nucleotide sequence: TGTGCCAGCTCACCAGTGGGGTGGGCAGGGGGCACCTACGAGCAGTACTTC.

The chain uses TRBV2 and TRBJ2-3; D unclear. V gave up 3 bases and J gave up 0 bases, with 7 bases separating them. Germline assignment: CDR1 SNHLY and CDR2 FYNNEI. This CDR3 has 14 residues. The CDR3 coding sequence is TGTGCCAGCAGTGACAGGCTGAGCACAGATACGCAGTATTTT. This translates into CASSDRLSTDTQYF. Full variable domain (rest looked up from reference TRBV2 and TRBJ2-3): EPEVTQTPSHQVTQMGQEVILRCVPISNHLYFYWYRQILGQKVEFLVSFYNNEISEKSEIFDDQFSVERPDGSNFTLKIRSTKLEDSAMYFCASSDRLSTDTQYFGPGTRLTVL.

This clone was recorded a few times. This rearrangement joins TRBV4-3 to TRBJ2-2; 10 bases map to TRBD2. With V trimmed by 4 bases and J by 2 bases, 4 bases remained unmatched. The CDR3 covers 16 residues. Germline lookup yields CDR1 LGHNA and CDR2 YSLEER. CDR3 residues: CASSRRTSGNTGELFF. DNA for the CDR3: TGCGCCAGCAGCCGTCGGACTAGCGGAAACACCGGGGAGCTGTTTTTT.

The chain employs TRBV6-1 and TRBJ1-1; D ambiguous. The length of the CDR3 is 13 residues. V was shortened by 5 bases and J by 1 base, with 8 bases between the two germline ends. CDR1 is MNHNS and CDR2 is SASEGT in the germline V gene. The CDR3: CASSKQWNTEAFF. As DNA, the CDR3 is TGTGCCAGCAGTAAACAGTGGAACACTGAAGCTTTCTTT.

The J gene is TRBJ1-1, the V gene TRBV25-1, with 10 bases fitting TRBD1. CDR1 is MGHDK and CDR2 is SYGVNS in the germline V gene. The ends lost 4 bases at V and 4 bases at J; junction bases unmatched: 9. CDR3 length equals 16 residues. The CDR3, as DNA: TGTGCCAGCAGTGGAGGGACAGGGGTGATTGGCACTGAAGCTTTCTTT. It is translated as CASSGGTGVIGTEAFF.

The V and J genes are TRBV9 and TRBJ2-7; tentatively, D is TRBD1 (5 bases). This CDR3 has 13 residues. Trimming pared 6 bases from V and 6 bases from J, leaving 16 bases between. Germline CDR1 reads SGDLS; CDR2 reads YYNGEE. The CDR3 here is CASTREGKGEQYF. The CDR3 DNA reads as TGTGCCAGCACCAGGGAAGGCAAAGGCGAGCAGTACTTC.

The chain combines TRBV19 with TRBJ2-5; no firm D call. The germline V gene encodes CDR1 LNHDA and CDR2 SQIVND (reference sequence). The CDR3 runs 14 residues. V lost 1 base, J lost 2 bases, and 8 bases lay in between. Here the CDR3 reads CASSIGSGQETQYF. For the CDR3, the DNA is TGTGCCAGTAGTATAGGGTCAGGTCAAGAGACCCAGTACTTC. Drawing the rest from reference TRBV19 and TRBJ2-5, the complete variable domain is DGGITQSPKYLFRKEGQNVTLSCEQNLNHDAMYWYRQDPGQGLRLIYYSQIVNDFQKGDIAEGYSVSREKKESFPLTVTSAQKNPTAFYLCASSIGSGQETQYFGPGTRLLVL.

This rearrangement joins TRBV5-4 to TRBJ2-1, with 10 bases identical to TRBD2. CDR1 and CDR2 from the germline V gene are SGHNT and YYREEE (reference sequence). The trim removed 3 bases at V and 7 bases at J, leaving 13 bases unmatched. The CDR3 consists of 17 residues. CDR3 DNA sequence: TGTGCCAGCAGCTCCGGACTAGCGGATAGGCCAGGAAATGAGCAGTTCTTC. Its translation is CASSSGLADRPGNEQFF.

The J gene is TRBJ1-5, the V gene TRBV2; a weak D match, TRBD1 (5 bases). V lost 5 bases and J lost 0, with 11 bases in between. Germline values: CDR1 SNHLY, CDR2 FYNNEI. CDR3 length: 15 amino acids. The CDR3 loop reads CASSITGFSNQPQHF. In nucleotides, the CDR3 is TGTGCCAGCAGTATTACAGGATTTAGCAATCAGCCCCAGCATTTT.

This chain uses TRBV2 with TRBJ2-3; 9 nucleotides align to TRBD2. CDR1 and CDR2 from the germline V gene are SNHLY and FYNNEI. Unmatched junction bases numbered 8, after V lost 7 bases and J lost 3 bases. The CDR3 totals 15 residues. The CDR3 loop reads CASTMSGGPTDTQYF. The CDR3 bases are TGTGCCAGCACTATGAGCGGGGGGCCAACAGATACGCAGTATTTT.